These 8 T cell receptor beta chains came from one sample sequenced in a study of blood T cells in healthy people across ages. Through a sample-barcoded 5' primer and a J-beta primer mix, a second PCR was run for 7 to 11 cycles. MiXCR, applied by TCRdb to the 5' RACE reads, yields one record per CDR3 protein. The table includes under 1,000,000 distinct CDR3 sequences, around 36% detected once. Sequenced material: blood. Every receptor here comes from a young man in good health.

This chain joins TRBV2 and TRBJ2-3; D is perhaps TRBD1 or TRBD2 (5 bases each). Trimming removed 6 bases from V and 3 bases from J, with 10 bases in between. In germline, CDR1 is SNHLY, CDR2 FYNNEI. CDR3 length: 13 amino acids. The CDR3 DNA sequence: TGTGCCAGCAGGAGGGGATTAACAGATACGCAGTATTTT. It specifies CASRRGLTDTQYF. Based on the CDR3 plus reference TRBV2 and TRBJ2-3, the full variable domain is EPEVTQTPSHQVTQMGQEVILRCVPISNHLYFYWYRQILGQKVEFLVSFYNNEISEKSEIFDDQFSVERPDGSNFTLKIRSTKLEDSAMYFCASRRGLTDTQYFGPGTRLTVL.

The V gene is TRBV20-1, the J gene TRBJ2-3; D not certain. The CDR3 length is 12 residues. The germline V gene has CDR1 DFQATT and CDR2 SNEGSKA (reference sequence). V lost 3 bases to trimming and J lost 4 bases, with 8 bases between them. The CDR3 reads CSARKPPDTQYF. DNA for the CDR3: TGCAGTGCTAGGAAGCCCCCAGATACGCAGTATTTT.

This clonotype was counted ten times or more. The J gene is TRBJ1-2, the V gene TRBV12-3 or TRBV12-4; 8 positions agree with TRBD1. The J segment lost 5 bases and the V segment lost 5 bases, leaving 7 bases of the junction unmatched. The CDR3 sequence is 14 residues long. The CDR3 nucleotides are TGTGCCAGCAGTCCGGCGGGACAGGCGTATGGCTACACCTTC. This sequence encodes CASSPAGQAYGYTF.

The rearrangement joins TRBV12-3 or TRBV12-4 to TRBJ1-4, with a weak D call TRBD1 (6 bases). CDR3 length: 14 residues. V lost 4 bases to trimming and J lost 6 bases, with 12 bases between them. The CDR3 here is CASSSSRGYEKLFF. CDR3 sequence (DNA): TGTGCCAGCAGTTCAAGCAGGGGTTATGAAAAACTGTTTTTT.

This chain connects TRBV29-1 to TRBJ2-1; the D is unclear. This CDR3 is 12 amino acids long. Germline V lookup: CDR1 SQVTM, CDR2 ANQGSEA. V was cut by 0 bases and J by 4 bases, with 4 bases left in between. The CDR3 reads CSVEEGYNEQFF. As DNA, the CDR3 is TGCAGCGTTGAAGAAGGTTACAATGAGCAGTTCTTC.

This chain links TRBV4-1 with TRBJ1-2; 7 bases are shared with TRBD1. Trimming at V came to 2 bases and at J to 3 bases, leaving 12 bases not matched to a gene. There are 17 residues in the CDR3. The germline V gene has CDR1 MGHRA and CDR2 YSYEKL. CDR3 DNA: TGCGCCAGCAGCCAACCCGGCCGAGGGGGCGCCGACTATGGCTACACCTTC. This encodes CASSQPGRGGADYGYTF.

This chain links TRBV28 with TRBJ2-2; 8 bases align to TRBD1. The junction had 10 bases not matched to a gene; V was cut back by 4 bases and J by 0 bases. Germline V lookup: CDR1 MDHEN, CDR2 SYDVKM. The CDR3 spans 18 residues. This CDR3 reads CASSSPSKTGANTGELFF. In DNA, the CDR3 is TGTGCCAGCAGTTCCCCCTCAAAGACAGGGGCGAACACCGGGGAGCTGTTTTTT.

This rearrangement joins TRBV12-3 or TRBV12-4 to TRBJ2-5, with 7 bases fitting TRBD1. Germline trimming cut 5 bases from V and 1 base from J; bases unmatched to any gene: 4. The CDR3 is made up of 14 amino acids. The CDR3 here is CASSARGTQETQYF. The CDR3 bases are TGTGCCAGCAGTGCCAGGGGGACCCAAGAGACCCAGTACTTC.